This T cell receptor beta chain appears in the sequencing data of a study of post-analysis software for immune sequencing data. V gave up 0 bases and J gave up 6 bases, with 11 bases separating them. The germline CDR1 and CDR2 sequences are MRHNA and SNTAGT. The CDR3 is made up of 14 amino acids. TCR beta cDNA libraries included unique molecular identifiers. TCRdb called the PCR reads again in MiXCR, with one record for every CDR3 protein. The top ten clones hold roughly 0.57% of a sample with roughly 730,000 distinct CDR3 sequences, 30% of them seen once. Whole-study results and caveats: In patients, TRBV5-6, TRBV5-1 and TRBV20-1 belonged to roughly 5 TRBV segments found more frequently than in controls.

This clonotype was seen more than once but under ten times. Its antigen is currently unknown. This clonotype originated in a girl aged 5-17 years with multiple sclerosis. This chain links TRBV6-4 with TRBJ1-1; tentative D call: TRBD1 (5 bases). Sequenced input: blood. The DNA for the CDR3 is TGTGCCAGCAGTGACTCAAGGGGAGGGTCTGAAGCTTTCTTT. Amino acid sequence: CASSDSRGGSEAFF.